This T cell receptor (beta chain) was captured by sequencing in a study of naive and memory T cell subsets. General study points: Possibly reflecting memory cells re-expressing CD45RA, a few larger clonotypes occurred in naive repertoires, especially CD8. Diversity fell and Gini index rose from naive through CM, EM, EMRA.

CD4+ T cell IFNgamma after overnight CMV lysate exposure gave donor CMV status. Cells stained for CD3, CD4, CD8, CD45RA, CD27 and viability were sorted into four CD45RA/CD27 subsets. This clonotype was counted once. The antigen remains undetermined. Two oligonucleotides, mixed equimolar, formed the beta constant-region primer covering TRBC1 and TRBC2. Four rounds of PCR amplified the ligated cDNA using nested alpha and beta constant-region primers plus SP2. TCRdb passed the UMI-ligation and nested PCR reads through MiXCR, listing each CDR3 protein once. The sample includes about 140,000 distinct CDR3 sequences, about a fifth of them seen just once. This TCR was sampled from a human donor in good health. Sequenced material: naive CD8+ T cells from blood.

The CDR3 is CAWSVGLNTEAFF. The CDR3, as DNA: TGTGCCTGGAGTGTAGGGTTGAACACTGAAGCTTTCTTT. The chain couples TRBV30 to TRBJ1-1; D is ambiguous. CDR3 size: 13 residues. CDR1 is GTSNPN, CDR2 SVGIG, per germline (reference sequence). V lost 0 bases and J 0 bases, leaving 5 bases between the germline ends. The full variable domain, rest sourced from reference TRBV30 and TRBJ1-1, is SQTIHQWPATLVQPVGSPLSLECTVEGTSNPNLYWYRQAAGRGLQLLFYSVGIGQISSEVPQNLSASRPQDRQFILSSKKLLLSDSGFYLCAWSVGLNTEAFFGQGTRLTVV.